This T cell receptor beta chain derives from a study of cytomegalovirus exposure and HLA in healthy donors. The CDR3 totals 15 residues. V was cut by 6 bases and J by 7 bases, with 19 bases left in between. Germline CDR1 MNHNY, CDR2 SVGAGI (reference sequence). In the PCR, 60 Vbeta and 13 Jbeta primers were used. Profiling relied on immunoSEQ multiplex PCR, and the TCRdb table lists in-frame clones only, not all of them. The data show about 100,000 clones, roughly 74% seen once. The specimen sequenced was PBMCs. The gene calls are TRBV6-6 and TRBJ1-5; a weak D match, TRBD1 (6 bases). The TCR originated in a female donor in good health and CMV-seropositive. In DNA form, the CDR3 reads TGTGCCAGCAGCCCCCCACAGGGTTTGGGGCAGCCCCAGCATTTT. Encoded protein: CASSPPQGLGQPQHF.